These 29 T cell receptor beta chains were all obtained from the same sample, sequenced in a study of blood T cell repertoires in COVID-19. Data came from immunoSEQ multiplex PCR; TCRdb stores just in-frame clones and leaves some out. The sample holds around 84,000 clones, 60% to 75% seen once. What was sequenced was peripheral blood. The receptors derive from a man aged 45-60 years with active or convalescent COVID-19.

The V gene is TRBV6-1, the J gene TRBJ2-1, with TRBD1 as a possible D gene (6 bases). With 5 bases removed from V and 4 bases from J, the gap between germline ends came to 12 bases. CDR1 and CDR2 from the germline V gene are MNHNS and SASEGT. The CDR3 is 14 amino acids. CDR3 amino acids: CASSSTGDYNEQFF. The CDR3 DNA follows: TGTGCCAGCAGTTCGACAGGAGATTACAATGAGCAGTTCTTC.

This chain links TRBV7-6 with TRBJ1-1; 7 bases agree with TRBD1. Germline assignment: CDR1 SGHVS and CDR2 FNYEAQ. V lost 5 bases to trimming and J lost 6 bases; unmatched junction nucleotides: 6. The CDR3 length is 13 residues. CDR3 coding DNA: TGTGCCAGCAGCCGTGACAGGGCGGCTGAAGCTTTCTTT. Its protein is CASSRDRAAEAFF.

This clone was seen only a few times. The chain is built from TRBV2 and TRBJ2-3; 10 bases align to TRBD2. In germline, CDR1 is SNHLY, CDR2 FYNNEI. V dropped 10 bases and J dropped 4; count of bases not matched to a gene: 11. The CDR3 consists of 15 residues. The CDR3 DNA sequence: TGTGCCACCAGGGGGCAGCGGGGGGGCCCAGATACGCAGTATTTT. Its translation is CATRGQRGGPDTQYF.

CDR3 coding DNA: TGTGCCAGCAGCCGCGGACAGGGGATTCAGCCCCAGCATTTT. It translates to CASSRGQGIQPQHF. This chain joins TRBV7-8 and TRBJ1-5, with 9 bases fitting TRBD1. This CDR3 contains 14 residues. Germline V gene data show CDR1 as SGHVS and CDR2 as FQNEAQ. Trimming took 5 bases from V and 6 from J; bases not matched to a gene: 5.

The chain employs TRBV6-2 or TRBV6-3 and TRBJ2-3; 7 nucleotides align to TRBD1. V lost 5 bases to trimming and J lost 0 bases; unmatched junction nucleotides: 8. The germline V gene encodes CDR1 MNHEY and CDR2 SVGEGT. The CDR3 covers 16 residues. The CDR3 spells CASSLRTGSSTDTQYF. CDR3 in DNA: TGTGCCAGCAGTCTTCGGACAGGTTCTAGCACAGATACGCAGTATTTT.

The chain uses TRBV29-1 and TRBJ1-1; D gene uncertain. CDR3 length equals 12 residues. The germline V gene encodes CDR1 SQVTM and CDR2 ANQGSEA. V gave up 4 bases and J gave up 1 base, with 7 bases separating them. The CDR3 here is CSVASGNTEAFF. The DNA for the CDR3 is TGCAGCGTTGCATCGGGGAACACTGAAGCTTTCTTT.

V gene TRBV19 combines with J gene TRBJ1-2, with 7 bases matching TRBD1. Per germline, CDR1 LNHDA and CDR2 SQIVND (reference sequence). Trimming cost V 5 bases and J 3 bases; bases outside gene matches: 0. There are 12 residues in the CDR3. CDR3 region: CASSQGDYGYTF. CDR3 coding DNA: TGTGCCAGTAGTCAGGGGGACTATGGCTACACCTTC.

This chain uses TRBV5-1 with TRBJ2-7; 7 bases map to TRBD1. The CDR3 length is 15 residues. V shed 2 bases, J shed 7 bases, and the junction held 12 bases outside the gene matches. Germline values: CDR1 SGHRS, CDR2 YFSETQ. The CDR3 nucleotides are TGCGCCAGCAGCTTAGGGGGCACGGCAGGGGTTGAGCAGTACTTC. Translation: CASSLGGTAGVEQYF.

V and J are TRBV30 and TRBJ1-2; D not resolved. Per the germline V gene, CDR1 is GTSNPN and CDR2 is SVGIG (reference sequence). The CDR3 has 13 residues. Trimming left V 0 bases short and J 6 bases short, with 11 bases between. CDR3 region: CAWSVRGGNGYTF. CDR3 nucleotides: TGTGCCTGGAGTGTACGAGGAGGTAATGGCTACACCTTC.

The V gene is TRBV18, the J gene TRBJ1-4, with 11 bases that match TRBD1. This CDR3 has 17 amino acids. V lost 2 bases to trimming and J lost 3 bases; unmatched junction nucleotides: 5. Germline CDR1 reads KGHSH; CDR2 reads LQKENI. The CDR3 sequence: CASSPLDRGRSNEKLFF. CDR3 sequence (DNA): TGTGCCAGCTCACCATTGGACAGGGGGCGGTCTAATGAAAAACTGTTTTTT.

The J gene is TRBJ2-2, the V gene TRBV6-5; the D is unclear. The CDR3 length is 13 residues. V lost 4 bases to trimming and J lost 5 bases, with 8 bases between them. Germline CDR1 and CDR2: MNHEY and SVGAGI. Written as DNA, the CDR3 is TGTGCCAGCAGTTCCCTAGGAACCGGGGAGCTGTTTTTT. Amino acids: CASSSLGTGELFF.

The chain has TRBV10-3 and TRBJ2-2, with 8 bases lining up with TRBD1. There are 13 residues in the CDR3. CDR1 and CDR2 (germline): ENHRY, SYGVKD. After removal of 7 bases from V and 4 bases from J, the junction contained 2 bases not matched to a gene. The CDR3 sequence is CAITGTGTGELFF. DNA for the CDR3: TGTGCCATCACCGGGACAGGCACCGGGGAGCTGTTTTTT.

This clone turned up a few times. The rearrangement joins TRBV7-8 to TRBJ1-2, with no clear D. V was clipped by 5 bases and J by 6 bases, with 13 bases between them. The CDR3 is 13 residues long. Germline values: CDR1 SGHVS, CDR2 FQNEAQ. CDR3 in DNA: TGTGCCAGCAGCCCGGGAGGGCGCGATGGCTACACCTTC. Its protein product is CASSPGGRDGYTF.

This clone showed up just a few times. The chain uses TRBV18 and TRBJ1-5, with TRBD1 matching over 10 bases. The V segment lost 3 bases and the J segment 6 bases; nucleotides outside the gene matches: 2. This CDR3 contains 14 residues. Germline CDR1 KGHSH, CDR2 LQKENI. CDR3 protein: CASSPGQGTQPQHF. CDR3 nucleotide sequence: TGTGCCAGCTCACCGGGACAGGGGACTCAGCCCCAGCATTTT.

The chain links TRBV3-1 (or the pseudogene TRBV3-2) to TRBJ1-1; D gene unclear. V lost 1 base and J lost 6, with 12 bases in between. This CDR3 contains 14 residues. Germline CDR1 reads LGHDT; CDR2 reads YNNKEL (reference sequence). In nucleotides, the CDR3 is TGTGCCAGCAGCCAAGTTCAAGGGAGAGCTGAAGCTTTCTTT. Protein: CASSQVQGRAEAFF.

This rearrangement joins TRBV12-3 or TRBV12-4 to TRBJ2-1; no clear D gene. The CDR3 covers 12 residues. Trimming cost V 3 bases and J 10 bases, with 10 bases left between them. As DNA, the CDR3 is TGTGCCAGCAGTTTTGCGTCCTCCGAGCAGTTCTTC. This codes for CASSFASSEQFF.

The genes are TRBV3-1 (or the pseudogene TRBV3-2) and TRBJ2-3, with D possibly TRBD2 on 7 matching bases. The CDR3 sequence is 18 residues long. With 1 base removed from V and 4 bases from J, the gap between germline ends came to 21 bases. Germline V CDR1 and CDR2: LGHDT, YNNKEL (reference sequence). CDR3 bases: TGTGCCAGCAGCCAAGGCCAGTGGGGGGGGCCCATATCAGATACGCAGTATTTT. This gives the protein CASSQGQWGGPISDTQYF.

The chain joins TRBV11-3 to TRBJ2-1; D is possibly TRBD1 (5 bases). CDR3 length equals 15 residues. Germline V lookup: CDR1 SGHNT, CDR2 YENEEA. V lost 0 bases to trimming and J lost 5 bases, with 11 bases between them. CDR3 sequence: CASSLDRARDNEQFF. In nucleotides, the CDR3 is TGTGCCAGCAGCTTAGATCGGGCCAGGGACAATGAGCAGTTCTTC.

In its sample, this clone ranks as medium-sized. The sample carries other DNA sequences with the same CDR3. The rearrangement joins TRBV7-3 to TRBJ2-5; tentatively, D is TRBD2 (5 bases). Germline V gives CDR1 SGHTA, CDR2 FQGTGA. Between the trimmed V and J ends, which lost 2 bases and 5 bases, there was a span of 9 bases. The CDR3 is made up of 13 amino acids. In DNA, the CDR3 is TGTGCCAGCAGCTTAGGAGGCTGGGAGACCCAGTACTTC. Translating gives CASSLGGWETQYF.

This clone showed up just a few times. The rearrangement links TRBV4-3 to TRBJ1-2; the D gene is possibly TRBD1 (5 bases). Germline CDR1 is LGHNA and CDR2 is YSLEER. V was shortened by 3 bases and J by 3 bases, with 17 bases between the two germline ends. The CDR3 sequence is 16 residues long. CDR3 nucleotides: TGCGCCAGCAGCCAGGAAGGCGACAGAGCCTACTATGGCTACACCTTC. Translating gives CASSQEGDRAYYGYTF.

The chain links TRBV6-2 or TRBV6-3 to TRBJ1-3; D is perhaps TRBD1 (5 bases). Germline loops: CDR1 MNHEY, CDR2 SVGEGT. The CDR3 sequence is 16 residues long. V dropped 0 bases and J dropped 0 bases, with 9 bases sitting between them. DNA for the CDR3: TGTGCCAGCAGTTACTCGAGACAGCACTCTGGAAACACCATATATTTT. This sequence encodes CASSYSRQHSGNTIYF.

As DNA, the CDR3 is TGCGCCAGCAGTGGGGGGACAGGGGGCTCCTACAATGAGCAGTTCTTC. Protein sequence: CASSGGTGGSYNEQFF. The rearrangement uses TRBV10-2 and TRBJ2-1; 11 bases agree with TRBD1. Germline CDR1 is WSHSY and CDR2 is SAAADI. The trim removed 4 bases at V and 0 bases at J, leaving 2 bases unmatched. This CDR3 contains 16 residues.

This clone was seen a few times. V gene TRBV6-5 combines with J gene TRBJ1-2; D is undetermined. Germline CDR1 is MNHEY and CDR2 is SVGAGI. The V gene lost 6 bases and the J gene lost 7 bases, with 12 bases spanning the gap. The CDR3 has 12 residues. The CDR3 DNA sequence: TGTGCCAGCAGCGGAGGGAGGGTTGGCTACACCTTC. Translating it yields CASSGGRVGYTF.

The chain combines TRBV5-4 with TRBJ2-5; a weak D match, TRBD1 (6 bases). Germline lookup yields CDR1 SGHNT and CDR2 YYREEE (reference sequence). Trimming removed 6 bases from V and 5 bases from J, with 14 bases in between. This CDR3 region has 13 residues. The CDR3 sequence: CASKRGGRETQYF. In nucleotides, the CDR3 is TGTGCCAGCAAGAGAGGGGGAAGGGAGACCCAGTACTTC.

The V call is TRBV5-1, the J call TRBJ2-2; D possibly corresponds to TRBD1 (7 bases). Between the trimmed V and J ends, which lost 7 bases and 2 bases, there was a span of 12 bases. The germline CDR1 and CDR2 sequences are SGHRS and YFSETQ. CDR3 length equals 14 residues. The CDR3 here is CASGQGGNTGELFF. The CDR3 coding sequence is TGCGCCAGCGGCCAGGGGGGCAACACCGGGGAGCTGTTTTTT.

The gene calls are TRBV4-1 and TRBJ1-1; 7 nucleotides match TRBD1. V was pared by 1 base and J by 1 base, with 6 bases of the junction left unmatched. Germline CDR1 and CDR2: MGHRA and YSYEKL. This CDR3 comprises 16 residues. CDR3 in DNA: TGCGCCAGCAGCCAAGTGGCAGGGGGAGGGAACACTGAAGCTTTCTTT. Translated, it gives CASSQVAGGGNTEAFF.

Comments on this clone: Additional DNA sequences in this sample encode the identical CDR3. This chain uses TRBV7-9 with TRBJ2-7, with D perhaps matching TRBD2 (6 bases). Germline V gene lookup returns CDR1 SEHNR and CDR2 FQNEAQ (reference sequence). The germline V and J ends were trimmed by 1 base and 6 bases, with 10 bases remaining between them. The CDR3 extends over 13 amino acids. The CDR3 sequence is CASSLGGVAEQYF. CDR3 DNA sequence: TGTGCCAGCAGCTTAGGCGGGGTTGCCGAGCAGTACTTC.

The chain carries TRBV7-9 and TRBJ1-3; 7 bases align to TRBD1. The CDR3 length is 16 residues. Germline assignment: CDR1 SEHNR and CDR2 FQNEAQ (reference sequence). Unmatched junction bases numbered 7, after V lost 5 bases and J lost 0 bases. Here the CDR3 reads CASSQGQAYSGNTIYF. The CDR3 DNA follows: TGTGCCAGCAGCCAAGGACAGGCGTACTCTGGAAACACCATATATTTT.

The gene calls are TRBV19 and TRBJ2-2; a possible D gene is TRBD2 (7 bases). CDR1 is LNHDA and CDR2 is SQIVND in the germline V gene (reference sequence). Trimming pared 7 bases from V and 0 bases from J, leaving 12 bases between. The CDR3 has 15 amino acids. The CDR3 is CASTRGAANTGELFF. CDR3 DNA sequence: TGTGCCAGTACACGGGGGGCTGCGAACACCGGGGAGCTGTTTTTT.